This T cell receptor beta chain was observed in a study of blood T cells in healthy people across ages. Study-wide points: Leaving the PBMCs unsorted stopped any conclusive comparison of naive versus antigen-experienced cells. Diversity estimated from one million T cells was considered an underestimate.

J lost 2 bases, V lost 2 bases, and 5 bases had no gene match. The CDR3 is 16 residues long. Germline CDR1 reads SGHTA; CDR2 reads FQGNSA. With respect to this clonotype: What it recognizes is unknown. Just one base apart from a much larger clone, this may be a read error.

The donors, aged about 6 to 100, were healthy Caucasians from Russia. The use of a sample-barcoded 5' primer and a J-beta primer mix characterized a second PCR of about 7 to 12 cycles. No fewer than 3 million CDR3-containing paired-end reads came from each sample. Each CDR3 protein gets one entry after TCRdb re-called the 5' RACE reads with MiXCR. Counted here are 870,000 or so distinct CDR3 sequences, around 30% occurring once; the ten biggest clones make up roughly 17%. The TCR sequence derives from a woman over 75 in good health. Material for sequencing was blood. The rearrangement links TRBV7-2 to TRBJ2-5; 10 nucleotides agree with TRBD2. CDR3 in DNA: TGTGCCAGCAGCTTAATGGGAGCGGGGGGGCAAGAGACCCAGTACTTC. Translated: CASSLMGAGGQETQYF.